This T cell receptor (beta chain) emerged from a study of T cell repertoires in cytomegalovirus infection. The CDR3 spans 15 residues. Trimming cost V 3 bases and J 0 bases, with 11 bases left between them. The V gene's germline CDR1 is MNHEY and CDR2 SVGAGI. A single record per CDR3 protein comes from TCRdb applying MiXCR to the reads. The table includes around 78,000 distinct CDR3 sequences, 35% to 45% detected once. This clonotype turned up a few times. Its antigen is still unknown. The sample was CD8+ T cells from cultured PBMCs, taken from culture after CMV antigen stimulation. V is TRBV6-5 and J is TRBJ1-1; D is uncertain. This clonotype was obtained from a human donor in good health (CMV status not recorded). Some clones in this sample may be carry-over from other donors' samples. In nucleotides, the CDR3 is TGTGCCAGCAGTTATAGTGGGAGTCTGAACACTGAAGCTTTCTTT. Amino acids: CASSYSGSLNTEAFF.